The 17 T cell receptor beta chains below were found in one sample sequenced in a study of cytomegalovirus exposure and HLA in healthy donors. PCR involved 60 Vbeta and 13 Jbeta primers. Only in-frame clones appear in the TCRdb table, and some are missing; sequencing was by immunoSEQ multiplex PCR. The sample consists of 150,000 or so clones, approximately 72% of them appearing once. Sequencing used PBMCs. Receptors were obtained from a middle-aged man in good health and CMV-seropositive.

V gene TRBV5-8 combines with J gene TRBJ1-3, with 8 positions matching TRBD1. V trimming: 0 bases; J trimming: 3 bases; junction bases outside the gene matches: 2. The CDR3 has 15 amino acids. Germline V gene sequence: CDR1 SGHTS, CDR2 YDEGEE. CDR3 sequence (DNA): TGTGCCAGCAGCTTGGGACAGGGGTTTGGAAACACCATATATTTT. This encodes CASSLGQGFGNTIYF.

The CDR3 DNA reads as TGCGCCAGCAGCCCGGAGGGGACTAACTACGAGCAGTACTTC. Protein: CASSPEGTNYEQYF. The rearrangement joins TRBV5-1 to TRBJ2-7, with 7 bases matching TRBD2. V trimming: 4 bases; J trimming: 3 bases; junction bases outside the gene matches: 7. CDR3 length equals 14 residues. Germline CDR1 SGHRS, CDR2 YFSETQ.

V and J are TRBV25-1 and TRBJ2-1, with D possibly matching TRBD1 (6 bases). Trimming pared 5 bases from V and 3 bases from J, leaving 11 bases between. Germline CDR1 reads MGHDK; CDR2 reads SYGVNS. The CDR3 is 14 residues long. Here the CDR3 reads CASSPQDSYNEQFF. The CDR3 nucleotides are TGTGCCAGCAGTCCCCAGGACAGCTACAATGAGCAGTTCTTC.

This clone was observed a few times. V usage is TRBV7-2 and J usage is TRBJ2-7; 8 bases match TRBD1. The CDR3 runs to 14 residues. Germline values: CDR1 SGHTA, CDR2 FQGNSA. Trimming removed 2 bases from V and 3 bases from J; junction bases left unmatched: 3. CDR3 region: CASSLNRGVYEQYF. In DNA form, the CDR3 reads TGTGCCAGCAGCTTAAACAGGGGGGTCTACGAGCAGTACTTC. The full variable domain, in which reference TRBV7-2 and TRBJ2-7 provide the parts outside the CDR3, is GAGVSQSPSNKVTEKGKDVELRCDPISGHTALYWYRQSLGQGLEFLIYFQGNSAPDKSGLPSDRFSAERTGGSVSTLTIQRTQQEDSAVYLCASSLNRGVYEQYFGPGTRLTVT.

The chain combines TRBV5-5 with TRBJ1-1, with D uncertain. CDR3 size: 13 residues. Deletions cut 3 bases from V and 5 bases from J, with 11 bases between. Germline V gives CDR1 SGHKS, CDR2 YYEKEE (reference sequence). CDR3 loop: CASSYQAGTEAFF. In nucleotides, the CDR3 is TGTGCCAGCAGCTACCAGGCGGGGACTGAAGCTTTCTTT. Variable domain in full (rest from reference TRBV5-5 and TRBJ1-1): DAGVTQSPTHLIKTRGQQVTLRCSPISGHKSVSWYQQVLGQGPQFIFQYYEKEERGRGNFPDRFSARQFPNYSSELNVNALLLGDSALYLCASSYQAGTEAFFGQGTRLTVV.

Only a few counts were recorded for this clone. The chain combines TRBV7-2 with TRBJ2-2; D call uncertain. Between the trimmed V and J ends, which lost 1 base and 6 bases, there was a span of 6 bases. The CDR3 is made up of 13 amino acids. Germline V lookup: CDR1 SGHTA, CDR2 FQGNSA. The CDR3 loop is CASSLDIPGELFF. The CDR3 bases are TGTGCCAGCAGCTTAGATATTCCCGGGGAGCTGTTTTTT. Looking up the rest from reference TRBV7-2 and TRBJ2-2 gives the full variable domain: GAGVSQSPSNKVTEKGKDVELRCDPISGHTALYWYRQSLGQGLEFLIYFQGNSAPDKSGLPSDRFSAERTGGSVSTLTIQRTQQEDSAVYLCASSLDIPGELFFGEGSRLTVL.

The chain combines TRBV2 with TRBJ1-2, with a weak D call TRBD1 (6 bases). The CDR3 has 13 amino acids. Between the trimmed V and J ends, which lost 4 bases and 4 bases, there was a span of 10 bases. Germline lookup yields CDR1 SNHLY and CDR2 FYNNEI. CDR3 in DNA: TGTGCCAGCAGTGCTGGACAGACCTATGGCTACACCTTC. Protein sequence: CASSAGQTYGYTF.

The chain joins TRBV9 to TRBJ1-1; TRBD1 matches at 8 bases. Germline CDR1 and CDR2: SGDLS and YYNGEE. This CDR3 comprises 13 residues. V lost 0 bases to trimming and J lost 7 bases; unmatched junction nucleotides: 2. The CDR3 DNA is TGTGCCAGCAGCGTAGGTACAGGGGGTGAAGCTTTCTTT. Its protein is CASSVGTGGEAFF.

Only one count was recorded for this clone. V usage is TRBV6-5 and J usage is TRBJ2-7; tentatively, D is TRBD1 (5 bases). This CDR3 spans 15 amino acids. Germline V CDR1 and CDR2: MNHEY, SVGAGI. Trimming pared 0 bases from V and 2 bases from J, leaving 11 bases between. The CDR3 loop is CASSYSIGEPYEQYF. DNA of the CDR3: TGTGCCAGCAGTTACTCTATAGGGGAACCCTACGAGCAGTACTTC.

This clone has only a few counts. The chain combines TRBV14 with TRBJ1-3; 8 bases map to TRBD1. V was clipped by 6 bases and J by 4 bases; unmatched bases: 11. The V gene's germline CDR1 is SGHDN and CDR2 FVKESK. The CDR3 is 16 amino acids. The CDR3 is CASRRVRGLWGNTIYF. As DNA, the CDR3 is TGTGCCAGCAGACGCGTCAGGGGGCTGTGGGGAAACACCATATATTTT.

The rearrangement joins TRBV5-1 to TRBJ2-1; D ambiguous. Per germline, CDR1 SGHRS and CDR2 YFSETQ. Trimming took 2 bases from V and 9 from J, leaving 9 bases between them. The CDR3 totals 12 residues. The CDR3 protein is CASSLKRGEQFF. The DNA for the CDR3 is TGCGCCAGCAGCTTAAAGAGAGGTGAGCAGTTCTTC.

As concerns this clone: Other DNA sequences in the same sample also yield this CDR3. The chain carries TRBV5-1 and TRBJ2-3, with D perhaps matching TRBD2 (6 bases). The length of the CDR3 is 13 residues. Looked up from germline, CDR1 is SGHRS and CDR2 is YFSETQ. The V end lost 4 bases, the J end lost 3 bases, and 9 bases lay between the germline ends. CDR3 DNA sequence: TGCGCCAGCAGCCCGGGGGTTACAGATACGCAGTATTTT. Its protein is CASSPGVTDTQYF.

This clone was recorded at least ten times. The rearrangement links TRBV7-2 to TRBJ1-2, with 7 positions matching TRBD1. The CDR3 length is 13 residues. With 2 bases clipped from V and 6 bases from J, the junction kept 3 bases outside the gene matches. The germline V gene encodes CDR1 SGHTA and CDR2 FQGNSA. Written as DNA, the CDR3 is TGTGCCAGCAGCTTAACACAGGGGAATGGCTACACCTTC. It translates to CASSLTQGNGYTF.

The rearrangement joins TRBV27 to TRBJ1-5; tentatively, D is TRBD1 (5 bases). The CDR3 length is 15 residues. Germline CDR1 and CDR2: MNHEY and SMNVEV (reference sequence). Trimming removed 1 base from V and 5 bases from J, with 12 bases in between. In nucleotides, the CDR3 is TGTGCCAGCAGTTTATATTGGAGGGGCGATCAGCCCCAGCATTTT. It encodes CASSLYWRGDQPQHF.

This chain connects TRBV10-3 to TRBJ2-7, with TRBD2 identical over 9 bases. V was pared by 0 bases and J by 2 bases, with 2 bases of the junction left unmatched. The CDR3 totals 15 residues. Germline values: CDR1 ENHRY, CDR2 SYGVKD. This CDR3 is CAISESSGGPYEQYF. CDR3 nucleotides: TGTGCCATCAGTGAGTCTAGCGGGGGCCCCTACGAGCAGTACTTC.

The chain combines TRBV18 with TRBJ2-5; D possibly corresponds to TRBD2 (5 bases). V shed 0 bases and J shed 4 bases, with 18 bases lying between them. This CDR3 region has 17 residues. Germline V gives CDR1 KGHSH, CDR2 LQKENI. The CDR3 sequence is CASSPPTSKEGGETQYF. The CDR3 region has the DNA TGTGCCAGCTCACCACCCACTAGTAAAGAGGGTGGAGAGACCCAGTACTTC.

This rearrangement joins TRBV7-9 to TRBJ1-5; D is unresolved. Germline V lookup: CDR1 SEHNR, CDR2 FQNEAQ (reference sequence). The CDR3 length is 14 residues. V lost 5 bases to trimming and J lost 8 bases, with 16 bases between them. The CDR3 protein is CASSPTTALEPQHF. In DNA form, the CDR3 reads TGTGCCAGCAGCCCGACAACAGCCTTGGAGCCCCAGCATTTT.